Here is one T cell receptor beta chain with its context. Its antigen is as yet unknown. This specimen belongs to a study of cytomegalovirus exposure and HLA in healthy donors. Points from the study as a whole: The authors later linked a missense DCLRE1C variant to TCR beta V- and J-gene trimming. The investigators catalogued about 170 TCR beta chains as cytomegalovirus-associated. Reports indicate that TCR beta sequences accurately predicted the HLA-A and HLA-B alleles of most subjects.

Primers: 60 Vbeta forward and 13 Jbeta reverse. The assay was immunoSEQ multiplex PCR, and TCRdb's table has in-frame clones only and misses some. In the table there are some 90,000 clones, about 70% of which are singletons. The germline CDR1 and CDR2 sequences are SGHRS and YFSETQ. J lost 5 bases, V lost 4 bases, and 4 bases had no gene match. CDR3 size: 14 residues. The sequence was obtained from a woman aged 70-85 years in good health and CMV-seropositive. Sequences were obtained from PBMCs. The chain carries TRBV5-1 and TRBJ1-1, with 11 bases matching TRBD1. CDR3 sequence reads: CASSPGTGGTEAFF. The CDR3 DNA follows: TGCGCCAGCAGCCCTGGGACAGGGGGGACTGAAGCTTTCTTT.